These 5 T cell receptor beta chains originate from one sample sequenced in a study of T cell repertoires in cytomegalovirus infection. No antigen is known for these receptors. TCRdb ran MiXCR on the reads and lists one entry per CDR3 protein. Altogether around 310,000 distinct CDR3 sequences are present, almost 30% being singletons, with the ten largest covering around 20%. The specimen comprised cultured PBMCs, sampled from culture after CMV antigen stimulation. Receptor source: a human donor in good health (CMV status not recorded). Some clones in this sample may be carry-over from other donors' samples.

Many counts were recorded for this clonotype. The rearrangement uses TRBV7-2 and TRBJ2-5; D ambiguous. Germline CDR1 is SGHTA and CDR2 is FQGNSA. Trimming pared 5 bases from V and 5 bases from J, leaving 9 bases between. CDR3 size: 12 residues. The DNA for the CDR3 is TGTGCCAGCAGCACAGACGTCGAGACCCAGTACTTC. It yields the protein CASSTDVETQYF.

This clonotype was detected a few times. J is TRBJ2-1 and V is TRBV14; no firm D call. The CDR3 extends over 13 amino acids. Trimming removed 0 bases from V and 8 bases from J, with 8 bases in between. Germline V gene lookup returns CDR1 SGHDN and CDR2 FVKESK. The CDR3 DNA is TGTGCCAGCAGCCAAGATCGACGGGATGAGCAGTTCTTC. Amino acids: CASSQDRRDEQFF.

This chain links TRBV27 with TRBJ2-7, with a tentative D call TRBD2 (6 bases). V was cut by 2 bases and J by 2 bases, with 13 bases left in between. Germline V lookup: CDR1 MNHEY, CDR2 SMNVEV (reference sequence). This CDR3 comprises 15 residues. The CDR3 protein is CASSLEVGGPYEQYF. Here the CDR3 DNA reads TGTGCCAGCAGTTTAGAGGTCGGGGGACCCTACGAGCAGTACTTC.

The rearrangement uses TRBV6-6 and TRBJ1-2, with a tentative D call TRBD1 (6 bases). This CDR3 has 12 residues. V lost 2 bases and J 8 bases, leaving 9 bases between the germline ends. Germline CDR1 reads MNHNY; CDR2 reads SVGAGI (reference sequence). The CDR3 DNA reads as TGTGCCAGCAGTTACAGGGACATCGGCTACACCTTC. It codes for CASSYRDIGYTF.

This clonotype has only a few counts. The V call is TRBV18, the J call TRBJ2-7, with D hard to call. The CDR3 runs 16 residues. Germline V gene sequence: CDR1 KGHSH, CDR2 LQKENI. V lost 3 bases and J lost 0, with 15 bases in between. In nucleotides, the CDR3 is TGTGCCAGCTCACCTACCGGGCCCCTAAGCTCCTACGAGCAGTACTTC. This gives the protein CASSPTGPLSSYEQYF. Combining the CDR3 with reference TRBV18 and TRBJ2-7 gives the whole variable domain NAGVMQNPRHLVRRRGQEARLRCSPMKGHSHVYWYRQLPEEGLKFMVYLQKENIIDESGMPKERFSAEFPKEGPSILRIQQVVRGDSAAYFCASSPTGPLSSYEQYFGPGTRLTVT.